The 8 T cell receptor beta chains in this list originate from one sample, sequenced in a study of T-cell reconstitution after alpha-beta-depleted transplantation in children. It was with unique molecular identifiers that the TCRbeta library was prepared. TCRdb processed the PCR reads anew with MiXCR; each CDR3 protein has one entry. The sample has over 200,000 distinct CDR3 sequences, 8.5% to 10% seen once; the top ten hold 5% to 7%. This material consisted of PBMCs from the stem cell graft donor, taken from the stem cell graft. Every receptor here comes from a human donor who donated a stem cell graft to a child with acute lymphoblastic leukemia.

This clonotype occurred a few times. The chain joins TRBV5-6 to TRBJ1-3; TRBD1 agrees at 8 bases. The germline V gene encodes CDR1 SGHDT and CDR2 YYEEEE. The CDR3 length is 20 residues. The junction had 14 bases not matched to a gene; V was cut back by 0 bases and J by 0 bases. The chain's CDR3 is CASSLAVDRGPESSGNTIYF. CDR3 nucleotides: TGTGCCAGCAGCTTGGCCGTAGACAGGGGACCTGAAAGCTCTGGAAACACCATATATTTT.

This clonotype was recorded a few times. The CDR3 loop reads CATSRGGGPSGGGYTF. Here the CDR3 DNA reads TGTGCCACCAGCAGAGGAGGAGGACCTTCCGGAGGTGGCTACACCTTC. This chain connects TRBV15 to TRBJ1-2; the D is unclear. The germline V gene has CDR1 LNHNV and CDR2 YYDKDF (reference sequence). This CDR3 is 16 amino acids long. Trimming stripped 1 base from V and 7 bases from J, with 19 bases between. Full variable domain (missing parts from reference TRBV15 and TRBJ1-2): DAMVIQNPRYQVTQFGKPVTLSCSQTLNHNVMYWYQQKSSQAPKLLFHYYDKDFNNEADTPDNFQSRRPNTSFCFLDIRSPGLGDTAMYLCATSRGGGPSGGGYTFGSGTRLTVV.

This clonotype was detected only a few times. The chain combines TRBV5-6 with TRBJ1-4, with D perhaps matching TRBD1 (5 bases). CDR3 length equals 15 residues. The V and J ends lost 0 bases and 8 bases respectively, with 14 bases between them. From germline, CDR1 is SGHDT and CDR2 YYEEEE. The CDR3 region is CASSLGAGYDEKLFF. Here the CDR3 DNA reads TGTGCCAGCAGCTTGGGTGCAGGGTATGACGAAAAACTGTTTTTT.

This clonotype turned up a few times. The chain joins TRBV30 to TRBJ2-3; D call uncertain. Germline CDR1 is GTSNPN and CDR2 is SVGIG (reference sequence). V was clipped by 3 bases and J by 8 bases, with 9 bases between them. This CDR3 is built from 11 residues. Here the CDR3 reads CAWRGFGTQYF. The CDR3 DNA reads as TGTGCCTGGAGGGGGTTCGGTACGCAGTATTTT. Supplemented by reference TRBV30 and TRBJ2-3, the full variable domain reads SQTIHQWPATLVQPVGSPLSLECTVEGTSNPNLYWYRQAAGRGLQLLFYSVGIGQISSEVPQNLSASRPQDRQFILSSKKLLLSDSGFYLCAWRGFGTQYFGPGTRLTVL.

This clonotype was observed many times. The V gene is TRBV12-3 or TRBV12-4, the J gene TRBJ1-5; 7 nucleotides agree with TRBD1. The CDR3 consists of 14 residues. The V segment lost 6 bases and the J segment 7 bases; nucleotides outside the gene matches: 9. The CDR3 nucleotides are TGTGCCAGCAGCCGGACAGGCCCCGGGCAGCCCCAGCATTTT. As protein: CASSRTGPGQPQHF.

The genes are TRBV20-1 and TRBJ2-2; tentatively, D is TRBD1 or TRBD2 (7 bases each). V lost 6 bases and J 3 bases, leaving 20 bases between the germline ends. The CDR3 spans 16 residues. Germline lookup yields CDR1 DFQATT and CDR2 SNEGSKA (reference sequence). Written as DNA, the CDR3 is TGCAGTGCCAAACCTAAACCAGGGGGGGACACCGGGGAGCTGTTTTTT. It encodes CSAKPKPGGDTGELFF.

The chain combines TRBV20-1 with TRBJ2-2; 10 nucleotides agree with TRBD1. The CDR3 spans 17 residues. V gave up 0 bases and J gave up 7 bases; unmatched junction bases: 11. The germline V gene encodes CDR1 DFQATT and CDR2 SNEGSKA (reference sequence). DNA of the CDR3: TGCAGTGCTAGAGATGAGGGGGACAGGGGTCTTATCGGGGAGCTGTTTTTT. Translated: CSARDEGDRGLIGELFF.

This clonotype was recorded a few times. V gene TRBV5-1 combines with J gene TRBJ2-7; 9 nucleotides line up with TRBD1. CDR3 length equals 15 residues. Germline values: CDR1 SGHRS, CDR2 YFSETQ. The V segment lost 4 bases and the J segment 2 bases; nucleotides outside the gene matches: 7. CDR3 DNA: TGCGCCAGCAGCCCGACAGGGGGGGGGGCCTACGAGCAGTACTTC. This codes for CASSPTGGGAYEQYF.